Presented here are 15 T cell receptor beta chains from one specimen sequenced in a study of long-term antiretroviral therapy in people with HIV. Version v3.0 of the immunoSEQ assay ran at survey level. This table comes from immunoSEQ multiplex PCR, and its TCRdb copy is limited to in-frame clones, with some not included. The repertoire includes about 23,000 clones, approximately 90% of them detected once, and 6% to 6.5% sits in the top ten. Material: unsorted PBMCs, obtained 0.6 years after starting antiretroviral therapy. The receptors derive from a man aged 55 to 70 with HIV.

The rearrangement uses TRBV5-4 and TRBJ2-7; 13 nucleotides match TRBD2. The CDR3 consists of 17 residues. The V gene's germline CDR1 is SGHNT and CDR2 YYREEE (reference sequence). After removal of 4 bases from V and 2 bases from J, the junction contained 9 bases not matched to a gene. Here the CDR3 reads CASSLGLAGPDPYEQYF. In nucleotides, the CDR3 is TGTGCCAGCAGCCTGGGACTAGCGGGGCCTGATCCCTACGAGCAGTACTTC.

This sequence joins TRBV28 and TRBJ2-7; 7 nucleotides align to TRBD1. CDR1 and CDR2 (germline): MDHEN, SYDVKM. V trimming: 6 bases; J trimming: 3 bases; junction bases outside the gene matches: 5. The CDR3 has 13 amino acids. Here the CDR3 reads CASRRTGFYEQYF. The CDR3 nucleotides are TGTGCCAGCAGACGGACAGGATTCTACGAGCAGTACTTC.

The chain uses TRBV7-3 and TRBJ2-7; 7 bases are shared with TRBD2. In germline, CDR1 is SGHTA, CDR2 FQGTGA. This CDR3 has 15 residues. V lost 5 bases, J lost 4 bases, and 11 bases stayed unmatched. CDR3 loop: CASSLSSGEMYEQYF. Written as DNA, the CDR3 is TGTGCCAGCAGCCTCTCTAGCGGTGAAATGTACGAGCAGTACTTC.

This chain uses TRBV5-1 with TRBJ1-6; D remains ambiguous. In germline, CDR1 is SGHRS, CDR2 YFSETQ. The length of the CDR3 is 14 residues. The V gene lost 1 base and the J gene lost 8 bases, with 10 bases spanning the gap. Here the CDR3 DNA reads TGCGCCAGCAGCTTGTCGGGAAGGGATTCACCCCTCCACTTT. The encoded protein is CASSLSGRDSPLHF. Together with reference TRBV5-1 and TRBJ1-6, the CDR3 gives the full variable domain: KAGVTQTPRYLIKTRGQQVTLSCSPISGHRSVSWYQQTPGQGLQFLFEYFSETQRNKGNFPGRFSGRQFSNSRSEMNVSTLELGDSALYLCASSLSGRDSPLHFGNGTRLTVT.

This clone has only one observation. The chain uses TRBV29-1 and TRBJ2-5, with 7 bases aligning to TRBD2. The length of the CDR3 is 11 residues. J lost 4 bases, V lost 5 bases, and 1 base had no gene match. Germline V gives CDR1 SQVTM, CDR2 ANQGSEA. DNA for the CDR3: TGCAGCGTTCGGGAGGCAGAGACCCAGTACTTC. Amino acid sequence: CSVREAETQYF. The whole variable domain, filled in from reference TRBV29-1 and TRBJ2-5, reads SAVISQKPSRDICQRGTSLTIQCQVDSQVTMMFWYRQQPGQSLTLIATANQGSEATYESGFVIDKFPISRPNLTFSTLTVSNMSPEDSSIYLCSVREAETQYFGPGTRLLVL.

Regarding this clone: One end of the junction is discordant with germline, which a read error may explain. V and J are TRBV7-2 and TRBJ2-5; 7 bases line up with TRBD2. This CDR3 spans 15 amino acids. Germline assignment: CDR1 SGHTA and CDR2 FQGNSA. CDR3 DNA sequence: TGTGCCAGCAGCTTAGGGGACTACCCCCAAGGGACCCAGTACTTC. This codes for CASSLGDYPQGTQYF.

The gene calls are TRBV5-1 and TRBJ2-3, with 13 positions matching TRBD2. The V gene's germline CDR1 is SGHRS and CDR2 YFSETQ. CDR3 length: 15 amino acids. V gave up 4 bases and J gave up 4 bases; unmatched junction bases: 3. The CDR3: CASSTSGGAPDTQYF. The CDR3 DNA follows: TGCGCCAGCAGCACTAGCGGGGGGGCCCCAGATACGCAGTATTTT.

This clone was seen a single time. The chain has TRBV5-4 and TRBJ2-3; D gene ambiguous. CDR1 is SGHNT and CDR2 is YYREEE in the germline V gene (reference sequence). The CDR3 consists of 14 residues. V lost 5 bases, J lost 4 bases, and 14 bases lay in between. The CDR3 sequence is CASSSESVADTQYF. CDR3 in DNA: TGTGCCAGCAGTTCCGAGTCTGTGGCAGATACGCAGTATTTT.

In nucleotides, the CDR3 is TGTGCCAGCAGCCCCGGGGCCGGGGGGCCCCAGCATTTT. Amino acid sequence: CASSPGAGGPQHF. The chain uses TRBV7-2 and TRBJ1-5, with a possible D match to TRBD1 (5 bases). Per germline, CDR1 SGHTA and CDR2 FQGNSA. This CDR3 comprises 13 residues. The germline V and J ends were trimmed by 5 bases and 9 bases, with 14 bases remaining between them.

The chain links TRBV5-1 to TRBJ2-7, with D unclear. This CDR3 is 13 amino acids long. V gave up 4 bases and J gave up 13 bases, with 21 bases separating them. Germline V gives CDR1 SGHRS, CDR2 YFSETQ. The CDR3 region is CASSGMETVTAYF. The DNA for the CDR3 is TGCGCCAGCAGCGGGATGGAGACGGTGACCGCCTACTTC.

This clone qualifies as large. The chain is built from TRBV9 and TRBJ2-6; possible D gene TRBD1, 6 bases. V was pared by 2 bases and J by 0 bases, with 12 bases between. CDR1 and CDR2 from the germline V gene are SGDLS and YYNGEE. The CDR3 runs to 17 residues. The CDR3 loop reads CASSVDFRGSGANVLTF. For the CDR3, the DNA is TGTGCCAGCAGCGTCGACTTCAGGGGCTCTGGGGCCAACGTCCTGACTTTC.

J is TRBJ2-5 and V is TRBV5-1; no definite D call. V lost 0 bases to trimming and J lost 0 bases, with 6 bases between them. CDR1 is SGHRS, CDR2 YFSETQ, per germline. The CDR3 consists of 14 residues. CDR3 DNA: TGCGCCAGCAGCTTGGCTGGGAACCAAGAGACCCAGTACTTC. Protein sequence: CASSLAGNQETQYF.

This chain joins TRBV28 and TRBJ2-7; D unclear. V dropped 5 bases and J dropped 4 bases, with 12 bases sitting between them. This CDR3 region has 13 residues. Germline V gene sequence: CDR1 MDHEN, CDR2 SYDVKM. CDR3 DNA sequence: TGTGCCAGCAGTCCATTCCAAGTATACGAGCAGTACTTC. This gives the protein CASSPFQVYEQYF.

V is TRBV6-5 and J is TRBJ1-4, with 7 nucleotides matching TRBD1. Looked up from germline, CDR1 is MNHEY and CDR2 is SVGAGI. This CDR3 comprises 13 residues. Germline trimming cut 6 bases from V and 11 bases from J; bases unmatched to any gene: 9. The DNA for the CDR3 is TGTGCCAGCAGCTCAGACAGGGCCGTGAAACTGTTTTTT. Translating gives CASSSDRAVKLFF.

A single count supports this clone. This sequence joins TRBV7-3 and TRBJ2-1; possibly TRBD2 for D (6 bases). The CDR3 covers 15 residues. Germline-derived CDR1 and CDR2 are SGHTA and FQGTGA. The V end lost 8 bases, the J end lost 7 bases, and 21 bases lay between the germline ends. In DNA form, the CDR3 reads TGTGCCAGCTCATGGGGCGGGACCCGCCGGAATGAGCAGTTCTTC. Amino acids: CASSWGGTRRNEQFF. Variable domain in full (rest from reference TRBV7-3 and TRBJ2-1): GAGVSQTPSNKVTEKGKYVELRCDPISGHTALYWYRQSLGQGPEFLIYFQGTGAADDSGLPNDRFFAVRPEGSVSTLKIQRTERGDSAVYLCASSWGGTRRNEQFFGPGTRLTVL.